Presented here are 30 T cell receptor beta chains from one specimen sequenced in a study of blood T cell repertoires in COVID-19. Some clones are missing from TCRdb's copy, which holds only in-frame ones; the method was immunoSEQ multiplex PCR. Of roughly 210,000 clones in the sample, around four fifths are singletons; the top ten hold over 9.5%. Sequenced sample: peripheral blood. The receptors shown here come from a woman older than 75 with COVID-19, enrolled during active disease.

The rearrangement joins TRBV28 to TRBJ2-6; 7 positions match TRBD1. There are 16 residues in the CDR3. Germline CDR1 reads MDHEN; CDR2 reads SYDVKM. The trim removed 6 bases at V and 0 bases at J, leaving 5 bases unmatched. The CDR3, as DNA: TGTGCCAGCAGCCTGGGGACAGTCTCTGGGGCCAACGTCCTGACTTTC. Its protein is CASSLGTVSGANVLTF.

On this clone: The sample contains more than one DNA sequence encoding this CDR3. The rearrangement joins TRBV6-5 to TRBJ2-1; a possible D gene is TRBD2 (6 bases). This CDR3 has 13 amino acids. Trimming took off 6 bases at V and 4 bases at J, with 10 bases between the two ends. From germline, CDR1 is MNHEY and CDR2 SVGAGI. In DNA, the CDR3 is TGTGCCAGCAGCAGGGACTCATACAATGAGCAGTTCTTC. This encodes CASSRDSYNEQFF.

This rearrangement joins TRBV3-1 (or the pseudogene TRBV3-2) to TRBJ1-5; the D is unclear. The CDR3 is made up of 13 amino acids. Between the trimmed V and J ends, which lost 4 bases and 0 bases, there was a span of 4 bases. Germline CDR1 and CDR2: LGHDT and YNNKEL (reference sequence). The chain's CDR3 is CASSPSSNQPQHF. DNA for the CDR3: TGTGCCAGCAGCCCCTCTAGCAATCAGCCCCAGCATTTT.

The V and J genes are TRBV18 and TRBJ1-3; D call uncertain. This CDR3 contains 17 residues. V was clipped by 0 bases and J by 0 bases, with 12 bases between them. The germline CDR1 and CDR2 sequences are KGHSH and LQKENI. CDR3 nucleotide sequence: TGTGCCAGCTCACCACCTTTATCCGGGAACTCTGGAAACACCATATATTTT. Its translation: CASSPPLSGNSGNTIYF. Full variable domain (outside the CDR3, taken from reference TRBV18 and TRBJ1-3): NAGVMQNPRHLVRRRGQEARLRCSPMKGHSHVYWYRQLPEEGLKFMVYLQKENIIDESGMPKERFSAEFPKEGPSILRIQQVVRGDSAAYFCASSPPLSGNSGNTIYFGEGSWLTVV.

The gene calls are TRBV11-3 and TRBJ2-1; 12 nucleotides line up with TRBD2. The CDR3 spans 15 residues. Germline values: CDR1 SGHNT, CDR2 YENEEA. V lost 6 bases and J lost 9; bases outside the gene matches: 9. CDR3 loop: CASSSTSGGIGEQFF. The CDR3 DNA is TGTGCCAGCAGTTCTACTAGCGGGGGGATCGGTGAGCAGTTCTTC.

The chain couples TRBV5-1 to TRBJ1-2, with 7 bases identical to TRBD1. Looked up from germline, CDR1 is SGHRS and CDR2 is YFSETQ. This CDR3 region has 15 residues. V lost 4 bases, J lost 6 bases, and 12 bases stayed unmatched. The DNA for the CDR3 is TGCGCCAGCAGCCTGGGACAGCTGGGCAGAGATGGCTACACCTTC. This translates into CASSLGQLGRDGYTF.

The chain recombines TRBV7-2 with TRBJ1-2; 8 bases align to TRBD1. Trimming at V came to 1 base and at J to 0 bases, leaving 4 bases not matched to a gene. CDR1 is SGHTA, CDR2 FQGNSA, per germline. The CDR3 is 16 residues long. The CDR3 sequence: CASSLEGTGTNYGYTF. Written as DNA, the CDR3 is TGTGCCAGCAGCTTAGAGGGGACAGGAACTAACTATGGCTACACCTTC.

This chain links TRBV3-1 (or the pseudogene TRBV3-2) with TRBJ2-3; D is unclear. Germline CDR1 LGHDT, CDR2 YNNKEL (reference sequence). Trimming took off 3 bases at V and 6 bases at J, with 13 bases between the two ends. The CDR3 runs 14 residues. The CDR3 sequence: CASSQTARGDTQYF. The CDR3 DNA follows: TGTGCCAGCAGCCAGACGGCTAGAGGCGATACGCAGTATTTT.

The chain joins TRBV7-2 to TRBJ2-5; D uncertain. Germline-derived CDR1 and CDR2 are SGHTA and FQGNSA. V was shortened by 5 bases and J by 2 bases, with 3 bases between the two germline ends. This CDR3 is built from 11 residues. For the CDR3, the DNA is TGTGCCAGCAGCCGTCAAGAGACCCAGTACTTC. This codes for CASSRQETQYF.

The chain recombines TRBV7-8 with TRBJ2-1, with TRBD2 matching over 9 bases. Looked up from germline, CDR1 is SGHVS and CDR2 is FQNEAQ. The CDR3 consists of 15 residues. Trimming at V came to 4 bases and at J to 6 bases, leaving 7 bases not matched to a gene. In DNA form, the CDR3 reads TGTGCCAGCAGCTCGGCGGGGGGGCCGGGCAATGAGCAGTTCTTC. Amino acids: CASSSAGGPGNEQFF.

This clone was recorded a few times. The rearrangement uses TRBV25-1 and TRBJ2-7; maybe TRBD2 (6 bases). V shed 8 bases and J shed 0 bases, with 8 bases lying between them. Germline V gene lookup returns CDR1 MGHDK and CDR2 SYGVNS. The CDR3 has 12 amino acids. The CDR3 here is CASLGGSYEQYF. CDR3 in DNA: TGTGCCAGCCTGGGGGGCTCCTACGAGCAGTACTTC.

CDR3 protein: CASSSTGLKYF. The CDR3 DNA reads as TGTGCCAGCAGCTCGACAGGGCTAAAGTACTTC. The chain uses TRBV6-2 or TRBV6-3 and TRBJ2-5; 7 nucleotides line up with TRBD1. CDR1 MNHEY and CDR2 SVGEGT come from the germline V gene. The J segment lost 12 bases and the V segment lost 6 bases, leaving 7 bases of the junction unmatched. The CDR3 consists of 11 residues.

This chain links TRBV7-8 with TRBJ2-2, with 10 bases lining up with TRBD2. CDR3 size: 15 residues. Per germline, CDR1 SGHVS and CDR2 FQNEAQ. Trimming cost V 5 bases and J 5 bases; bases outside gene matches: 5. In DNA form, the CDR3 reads TGTGCCAGCAGCCAAAGCGGGGGGGCAACCGGGGAGCTGTTTTTT. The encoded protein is CASSQSGGATGELFF.

This CDR3 is CASRRQGEGYTF. The CDR3 nucleotides are TGTGCCAGCAGACGACAGGGGGAAGGCTACACCTTC. V is TRBV2 and J is TRBJ1-2; 9 bases are a match to TRBD1. This CDR3 spans 12 amino acids. V gave up 6 bases and J gave up 8 bases; unmatched junction bases: 4. Germline V gives CDR1 SNHLY, CDR2 FYNNEI.

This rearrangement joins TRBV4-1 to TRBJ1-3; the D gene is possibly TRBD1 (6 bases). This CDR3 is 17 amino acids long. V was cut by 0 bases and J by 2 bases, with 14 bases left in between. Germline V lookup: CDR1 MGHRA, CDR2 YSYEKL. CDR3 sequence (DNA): TGCGCCAGCAGCCAAGAATATCAGGGGACGGCTGGAAACACCATATATTTT. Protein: CASSQEYQGTAGNTIYF.

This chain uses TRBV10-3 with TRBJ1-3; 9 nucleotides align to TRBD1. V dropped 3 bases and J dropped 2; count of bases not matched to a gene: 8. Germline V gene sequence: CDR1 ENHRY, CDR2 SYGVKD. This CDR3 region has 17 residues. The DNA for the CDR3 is TGTGCCATCAGTGACCCCCTCCGGGACAGGGCTGGAAACACCATATATTTT. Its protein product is CAISDPLRDRAGNTIYF.

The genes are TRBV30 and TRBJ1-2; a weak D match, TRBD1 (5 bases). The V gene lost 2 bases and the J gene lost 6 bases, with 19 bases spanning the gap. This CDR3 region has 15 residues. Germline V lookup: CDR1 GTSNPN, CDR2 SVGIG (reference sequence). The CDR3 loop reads CAWSRSSGLGNGYTF. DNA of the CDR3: TGTGCCTGGAGTAGGTCTTCGGGACTGGGGAATGGCTACACCTTC. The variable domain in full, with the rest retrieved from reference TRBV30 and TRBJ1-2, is SQTIHQWPATLVQPVGSPLSLECTVEGTSNPNLYWYRQAAGRGLQLLFYSVGIGQISSEVPQNLSASRPQDRQFILSSKKLLLSDSGFYLCAWSRSSGLGNGYTFGSGTRLTVV.

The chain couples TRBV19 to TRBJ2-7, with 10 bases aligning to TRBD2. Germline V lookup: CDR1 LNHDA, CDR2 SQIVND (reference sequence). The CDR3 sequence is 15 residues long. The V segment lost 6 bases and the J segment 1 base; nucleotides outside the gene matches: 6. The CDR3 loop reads CASRNLAGASYEQYF. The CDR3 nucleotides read TGTGCCAGTAGAAATCTAGCGGGGGCTTCCTACGAGCAGTACTTC.

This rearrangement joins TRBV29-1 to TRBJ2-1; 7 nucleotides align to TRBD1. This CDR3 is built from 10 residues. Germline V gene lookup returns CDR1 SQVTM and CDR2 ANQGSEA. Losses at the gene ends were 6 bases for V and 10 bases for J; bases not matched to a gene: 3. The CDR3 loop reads CSVGGGEQFF. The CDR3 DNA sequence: TGCAGCGTAGGGGGCGGCGAGCAGTTCTTC.

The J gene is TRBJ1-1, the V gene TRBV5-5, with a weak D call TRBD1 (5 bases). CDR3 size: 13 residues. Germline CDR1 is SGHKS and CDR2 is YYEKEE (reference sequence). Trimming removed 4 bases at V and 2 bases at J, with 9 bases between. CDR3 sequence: CASSIQGNTEAFF. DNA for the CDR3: TGTGCCAGCAGCATCCAGGGAAACACTGAAGCTTTCTTT. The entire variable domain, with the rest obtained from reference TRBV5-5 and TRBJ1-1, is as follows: DAGVTQSPTHLIKTRGQQVTLRCSPISGHKSVSWYQQVLGQGPQFIFQYYEKEERGRGNFPDRFSARQFPNYSSELNVNALLLGDSALYLCASSIQGNTEAFFGQGTRLTVV.

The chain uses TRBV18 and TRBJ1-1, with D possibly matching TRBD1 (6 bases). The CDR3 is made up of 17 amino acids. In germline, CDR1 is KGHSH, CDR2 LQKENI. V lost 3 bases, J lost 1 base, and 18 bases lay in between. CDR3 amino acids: CASSPPLTGSKNTEAFF. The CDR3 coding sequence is TGTGCCAGCTCACCTCCCCTAACAGGGTCAAAGAACACTGAAGCTTTCTTT.

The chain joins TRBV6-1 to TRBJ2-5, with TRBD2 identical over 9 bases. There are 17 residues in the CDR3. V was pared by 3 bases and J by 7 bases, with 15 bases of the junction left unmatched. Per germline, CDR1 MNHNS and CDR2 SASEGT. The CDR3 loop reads CASSEWLAGIKTGTQYF. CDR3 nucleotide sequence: TGTGCCAGCAGTGAGTGGCTAGCGGGGATAAAGACAGGGACCCAGTACTTC.

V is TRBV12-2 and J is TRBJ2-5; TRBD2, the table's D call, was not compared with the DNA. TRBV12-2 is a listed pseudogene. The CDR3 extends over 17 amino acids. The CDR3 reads CASRLKVNSREEETQYF. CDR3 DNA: TGTGCAAGTCGCTTAAAAGTGAACAGTCGGGAGGAAGAGACCCAGTACTTC.

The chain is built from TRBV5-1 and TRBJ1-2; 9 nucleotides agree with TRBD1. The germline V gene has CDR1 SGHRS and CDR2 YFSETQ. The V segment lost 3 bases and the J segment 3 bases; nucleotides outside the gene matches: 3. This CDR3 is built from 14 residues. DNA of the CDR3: TGCGCCAGCAGCTACCGGGACAGGGACTATGGCTACACCTTC. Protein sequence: CASSYRDRDYGYTF.

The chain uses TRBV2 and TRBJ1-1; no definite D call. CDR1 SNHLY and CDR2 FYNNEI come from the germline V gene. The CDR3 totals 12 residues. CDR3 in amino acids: CGSSQRSTEAFF. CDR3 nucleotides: TGTGGTAGCAGTCAAAGGAGTACTGAAGCTTTCTTT. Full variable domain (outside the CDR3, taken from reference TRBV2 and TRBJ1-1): EPEVTQTPSHQVTQMGQEVILRCVPISNHLYFYWYRQILGQKVEFLVSFYNNEISEKSEIFDDQFSVERPDGSNFTLKIRSTKLEDSAMYFCGSSQRSTEAFFGQGTRLTVV.

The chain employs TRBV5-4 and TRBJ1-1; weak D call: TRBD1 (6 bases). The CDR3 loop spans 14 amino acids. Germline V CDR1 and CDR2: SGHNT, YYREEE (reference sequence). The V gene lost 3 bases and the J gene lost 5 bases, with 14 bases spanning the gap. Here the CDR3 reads CASSSQGSGTEAFF. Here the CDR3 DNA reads TGTGCCAGCAGCTCACAGGGATCAGGAACTGAAGCTTTCTTT.

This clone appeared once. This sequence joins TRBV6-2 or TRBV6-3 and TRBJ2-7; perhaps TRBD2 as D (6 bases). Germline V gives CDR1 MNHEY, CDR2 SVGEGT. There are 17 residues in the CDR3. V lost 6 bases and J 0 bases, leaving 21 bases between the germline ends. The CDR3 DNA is TGTGCCAGCAGCCACGGGACTGGAACCAGAAGCTCCTACGAGCAGTACGTC. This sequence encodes CASSHGTGTRSSYEQYV.

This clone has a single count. CDR3 in amino acids: CASSWKGTANYGYTF. CDR3 coding DNA: TGTGCCAGCAGTTGGAAGGGGACAGCCAACTATGGCTACACCTTC. The chain is built from TRBV9 and TRBJ1-2; 7 bases line up with TRBD1. Germline V gives CDR1 SGDLS, CDR2 YYNGEE. The CDR3 extends over 15 amino acids. Losses at the gene ends were 5 bases for V and 2 bases for J; bases not matched to a gene: 9.

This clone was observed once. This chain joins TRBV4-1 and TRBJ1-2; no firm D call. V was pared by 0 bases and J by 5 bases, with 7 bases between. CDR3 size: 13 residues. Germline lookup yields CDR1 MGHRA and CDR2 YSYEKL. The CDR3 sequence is CASSQDVKYGYTF. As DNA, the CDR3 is TGCGCCAGCAGCCAAGACGTTAAATATGGCTACACCTTC.

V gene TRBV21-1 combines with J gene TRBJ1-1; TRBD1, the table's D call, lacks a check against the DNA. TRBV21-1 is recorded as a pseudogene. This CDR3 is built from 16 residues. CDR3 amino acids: CASSKAPGQGNTEAFF. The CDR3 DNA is TGTGCCAGCAGCAAAGCACCCGGACAGGGGAATACTGAAGCTTTCTTT.